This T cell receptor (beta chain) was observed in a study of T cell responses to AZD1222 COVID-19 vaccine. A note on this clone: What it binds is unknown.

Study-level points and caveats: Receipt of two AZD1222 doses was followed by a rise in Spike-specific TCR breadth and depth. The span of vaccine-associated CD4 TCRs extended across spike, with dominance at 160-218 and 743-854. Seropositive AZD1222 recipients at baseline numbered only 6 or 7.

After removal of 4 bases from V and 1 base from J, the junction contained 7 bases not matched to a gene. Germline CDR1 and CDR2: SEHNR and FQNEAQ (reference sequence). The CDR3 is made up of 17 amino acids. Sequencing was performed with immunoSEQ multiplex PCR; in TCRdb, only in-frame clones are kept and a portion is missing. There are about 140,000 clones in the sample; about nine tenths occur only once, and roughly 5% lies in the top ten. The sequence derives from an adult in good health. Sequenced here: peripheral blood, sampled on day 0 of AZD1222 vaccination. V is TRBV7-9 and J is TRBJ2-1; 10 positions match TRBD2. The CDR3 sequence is CASSSPGLADSYNEQFF. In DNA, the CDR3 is TGTGCCAGCAGCTCCCCAGGACTAGCGGATTCCTACAATGAGCAGTTCTTC. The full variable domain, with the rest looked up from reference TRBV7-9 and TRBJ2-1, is DTGVSQNPRHKITKRGQNVTFRCDPISEHNRLYWYRQTLGQGPEFLTYFQNEAQLEKSRLLSDRFSAERPKGSFSTLEIQRTEQGDSAMYLCASSSPGLADSYNEQFFGPGTRLTVL.